There are many counts of the clone carrying this T cell receptor (beta chain). Graves' hyperthyroidism is called stable when ophthalmopathy does not progress within 18 months. The source of the PBMCs was 10 ml of fresh peripheral blood. Per germline, CDR1 LNHDA and CDR2 SQIVND (reference sequence). The length of the CDR3 is 15 residues. Trimming left V 1 base short and J 0 bases short, with 7 bases between. These data are taken from a study of T cells in Graves' hyperthyroidism and ophthalmopathy. RNA transcripts yielded amplified TCR beta CDR3 regions. Initially, a first-round RT-PCR of the TCR CDR3 employed the HTBI primer set. TCRdb re-derived calls from the multiplex PCR reads in MiXCR, one entry per CDR3 protein. The sample contains a few hundred thousand distinct CDR3 sequences, roughly 14% of which appear only once.

The chain recombines TRBV19 with TRBJ2-1; D gene ambiguous. The sequence came from a woman aged 25 to 39 with Graves' hyperthyroidism. The sequenced sample consisted of blood. CDR3 region: CASSIVAISYNEQFF. The CDR3 coding sequence is TGTGCCAGTAGTATAGTGGCGATCTCCTACAATGAGCAGTTCTTC.